This TCR beta chain was documented in a study of T-cell memory formation after mild COVID-19. Study overall: The TCR clusters were mostly specific to one donor.

Trimming cost V 3 bases and J 5 bases; bases outside gene matches: 14. The CDR3 extends over 19 amino acids. CDR1 and CDR2 from the germline V gene are ENHRY and SYGVKD. The 5'RACE method, run with constant-segment primers, produced TCR alpha and TCR beta cDNA libraries (carrying sample barcodes and UMIs). In TCRdb, the 5' RACE reads were re-called with MiXCR into one record per CDR3 protein. Of some 300,000 distinct CDR3 sequences in the sample, 20% to 25% are singletons; the top ten hold around 20%. On this clonotype: The antigen remains unidentified.

Study conclusions and caveats: For contracting clones, CD4+ ones sat mainly in CM and EM, CD8+ in EMRA.

This chain joins TRBV10-3 and TRBJ2-2, with 11 bases identical to TRBD2. Sequencing used PBMCs or a T cell subset sorted from them (not recorded which). The receptor's source is a man aged 18-30 years who had mild COVID-19 (a few samples of this study predate the infection). Cell type and time point are not known. DNA of the CDR3: TGTGCCATCAGTGATTGGACGGGAAAGTGGACTAGCGGGACCGGGGAGCTGTTTTTT. Translation gives CAISDWTGKWTSGTGELFF.